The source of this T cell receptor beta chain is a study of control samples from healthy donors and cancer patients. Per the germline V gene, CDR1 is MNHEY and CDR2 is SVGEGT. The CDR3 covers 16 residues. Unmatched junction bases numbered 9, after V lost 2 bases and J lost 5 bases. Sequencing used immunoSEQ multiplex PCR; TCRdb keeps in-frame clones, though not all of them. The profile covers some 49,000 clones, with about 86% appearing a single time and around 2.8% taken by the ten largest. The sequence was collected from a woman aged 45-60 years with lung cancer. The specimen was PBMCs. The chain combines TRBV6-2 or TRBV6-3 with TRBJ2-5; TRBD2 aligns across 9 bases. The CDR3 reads CASSYRAGGPLETQYF. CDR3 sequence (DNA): TGTGCCAGCAGTTACAGGGCGGGGGGGCCTTTGGAGACCCAGTACTTC.